This passage covers 3 T cell receptor beta chains from one sample sequenced in a study of spatial heterogeneity in lung cancer. A single record per CDR3 protein comes from TCRdb applying MiXCR to the 5' RACE reads. This sample yields about 36,000 distinct CDR3 sequences, of which less than 9% are seen a single time; 29% belongs to the top ten. Time point: sample taken at primary tumor resection. This sample comprised PBMCs, obtained at surgery. The origin of the receptors is a female donor with early-stage non-small cell lung cancer.

This clonotype occurred a few times. The V and J genes are TRBV5-1 and TRBJ2-1, with 13 bases aligning to TRBD2. The CDR3 covers 16 residues. CDR1 is SGHRS, CDR2 YFSETQ, per germline. J lost 7 bases, V lost 4 bases, and 8 bases had no gene match. The CDR3: CASSVWTSGRENEQFF. The CDR3 DNA is TGCGCCAGCAGCGTTTGGACTAGCGGGAGAGAGAATGAGCAGTTCTTC.

This clonotype was seen at least ten times. The chain uses TRBV18 and TRBJ1-6; TRBD1 might be the D (5 bases). The CDR3 is 13 amino acids. Trimming removed 5 bases from V and 9 bases from J, with 11 bases in between. CDR1 and CDR2 (germline): KGHSH, LQKENI. The CDR3 spells CASSSTGGSPLHF. CDR3 nucleotide sequence: TGTGCCAGCTCATCAACCGGGGGTTCACCCCTCCACTTT.

About this clonotype: A much larger clone is a single base away; this may be a read error. It is likely a read error, because the conserved phenylalanine at the end of the CDR3 is missing. The J gene is TRBJ2-3, the V gene TRBV3-1; 8 bases align to TRBD2. The germline V gene encodes CDR1 LGHDT and CDR2 YNNKEL (reference sequence). With 1 base clipped from V and 2 bases from J, the junction kept 5 bases outside the gene matches. The CDR3 contains 16 residues. CDR3 residues: CASSQVSGGVTDTQYL. The DNA for the CDR3 is TGTGCCAGCAGCCAAGTCAGCGGGGGCGTCACAGATACGCAGTATCTT.